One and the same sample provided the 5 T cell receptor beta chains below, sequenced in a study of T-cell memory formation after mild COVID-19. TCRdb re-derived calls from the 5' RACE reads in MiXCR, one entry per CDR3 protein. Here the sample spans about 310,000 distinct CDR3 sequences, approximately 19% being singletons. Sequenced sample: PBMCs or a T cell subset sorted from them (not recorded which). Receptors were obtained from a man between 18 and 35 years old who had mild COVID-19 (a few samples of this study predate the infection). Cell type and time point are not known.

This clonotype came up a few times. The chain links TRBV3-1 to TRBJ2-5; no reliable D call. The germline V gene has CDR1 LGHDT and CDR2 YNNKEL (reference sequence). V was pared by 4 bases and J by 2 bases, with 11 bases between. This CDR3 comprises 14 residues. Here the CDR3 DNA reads TGTGCCAGCAGCCCCCGGAGAGGTCAAGAGACCCAGTACTTC. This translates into CASSPRRGQETQYF.

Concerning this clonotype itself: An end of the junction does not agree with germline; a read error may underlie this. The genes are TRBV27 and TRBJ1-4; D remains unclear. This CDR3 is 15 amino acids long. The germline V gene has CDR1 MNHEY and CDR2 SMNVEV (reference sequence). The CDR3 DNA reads TGTGCCAGCAGTGGATACTCGAGAACTGATGAAAAACTGTTTTTT. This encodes CASSGYSRTDEKLFF.

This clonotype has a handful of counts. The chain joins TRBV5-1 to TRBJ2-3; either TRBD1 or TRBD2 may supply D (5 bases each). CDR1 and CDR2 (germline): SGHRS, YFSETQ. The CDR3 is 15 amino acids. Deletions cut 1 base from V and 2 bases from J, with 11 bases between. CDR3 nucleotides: TGCGCCAGCAGCTTGTACGGGGCCTACACAGATACGCAGTATTTT. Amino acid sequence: CASSLYGAYTDTQYF.

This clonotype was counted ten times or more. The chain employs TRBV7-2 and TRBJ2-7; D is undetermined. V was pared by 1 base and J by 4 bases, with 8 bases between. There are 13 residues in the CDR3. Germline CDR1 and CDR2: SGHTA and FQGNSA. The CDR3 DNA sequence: TGTGCCAGCAGCTTAGAGGCCGAGTACGAGCAGTACTTC. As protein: CASSLEAEYEQYF.

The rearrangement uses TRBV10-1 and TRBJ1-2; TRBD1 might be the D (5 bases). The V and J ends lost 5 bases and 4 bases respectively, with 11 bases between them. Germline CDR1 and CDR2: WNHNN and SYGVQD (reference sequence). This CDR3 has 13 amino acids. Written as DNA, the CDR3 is TGCGCCAGCAGTAACTCCGGGACCTATGGCTACACCTTC. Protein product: CASSNSGTYGYTF.